The T cell receptor (beta chain) described here comes from a study of T cells after yellow fever vaccination (dated 2019 in TCRdb). About the investigation overall: Libraries from fractions with low cell numbers were prepared with the SMART-Seq v4 Ultra Low Input RNA kit. To follow T-cell clones before and after both primary and booster YFV17D yellow fever vaccination, bulk TCR alpha and beta repertoires underwent longitudinal sequencing. Two healthy male donors, one aged 18 to 30 and one aged 30 to 40 years, made up the cohort. Blood was collected at multiple timepoints before and after primary and secondary immunization, and bulk PBMC replicates and cell subsets were isolated.

Reading the germline V gene gives CDR1 MNHNS and CDR2 SASEGT. V is reduced by 6 bases and J by 0 bases, leaving a spacing of 8 bases between them. The CDR3, cysteine through phenylalanine, is 13 amino acids long. Only the CDR3 region is kept as DNA, spanning 39 bases read in frame from base 1. Overall study outcomes, separate from this receptor: Computational filtering was required because FACS-sorted repertoires could contain abundant contaminating clonotypes from the bulk population. Most clones expanded after primary vaccination (around 97% of CD4 and 88% of CD8) were re-detected after the booster, suggesting that broad memory maintenance occurred. Only a couple of donors were included in the study, so the extent to which the findings can be generalized is limited. A small fraction of clonotypes showed up in both the CD4 and CD8 compartments, probably as a result of convergent recombination. The secondary T-cell response was found to be weaker but faster than the primary response, with a peak reached on day 5 rather than on day 15.

The treatment or condition tag for this specimen amounts to: live attenuated yellow fever vaccine strain. Two biological replicates of bulk PBMCs were collected at each blood-draw timepoint. PBMCs were isolated from peripheral blood using a standard Ficoll-Paque protocol. RNA was extracted with TriZol from bulk PBMCs, CD4 and CD8 fractions, and dextramer-positive and dextramer-negative fractions. TCR cDNA was synthesized by 5'RACE template switching, which introduced a universal primer site and unique molecular identifiers. Priming of cDNA synthesis was performed from both the TCR alpha and TCR beta constant segments. Library amplification used two PCR steps, and the second PCR step added sample barcodes and sequencing adapters. Sequencing of libraries was performed on Illumina HiSeq 2500 (2x100 bp) or NovaSeq (2x150 bp). From the authors' description of their analysis: Reads were demultiplexed and collapsed into UMI consensus sequences with MIGEC, and V(D)J alignment was performed with MiXCR. Clonotypes responding to the vaccine were identified with edgeR on replicate PBMC samples, with the criteria of FDR below 0.01 and a log2 fold change above 5 up to day 15. Bulk clonotypes were assigned CD4 or CD8 identity according to which sequenced CD4 or CD8 repertoire held them at higher abundance. The raw public data were reprocessed by TCRdb itself: fastp quality trimming at Q25, MiXCR clonotype calling, in-frame beta chains only. Every entry covers one CDR3 protein and lists the most common genes and DNA from its rows. The V and J calls here are based on TCRdb, not the publication. This sample holds 620,000 or so distinct CDR3 sequences; about 17% were observed only once. Approximately 15% of the sample is held by the ten biggest clonotypes.

This clonotype has only a few counts. Its antigen is not yet known. One base away there is no much larger clone; base qualities are not given. Specimen: PBMCs, collected more than 4 days after the first yellow fever vaccination. This receptor was obtained from a man between 18 and 29 years old who received the YFV17D yellow fever vaccine. The rearrangement combines TRBV6-1 with TRBJ1-1; the D gene identity is not certain. Here is the DNA: TGTGCCAGCAGGCGTCTCGTGAACACTGAAGCTTTCTTT. Its protein reads: CASRRLVNTEAFF.